The clone carrying this T cell receptor beta chain was seen only a few times. Antigen: not known. It was with a sample-barcoded 5' primer and a J-beta primer mix that a second PCR of roughly 6 to 12 cycles was run. All samples yielded 3 million or more CDR3-containing paired-end reads. TCRdb itself ran the 5' RACE reads through MiXCR, one entry per CDR3 protein. The sample lists around 850,000 distinct CDR3 sequences, about 37% occurring once. This entry comes from a study of blood T cells in healthy people across ages. Study conclusions and caveats: Unsorted PBMC material precluded a definitive naive versus antigen-experienced comparison.

The CDR3 is 17 residues long. Germline V gene lookup returns CDR1 DFQATT and CDR2 SNEGSKA (reference sequence). V was cut by 3 bases and J by 1 base, with 19 bases left in between. Researchers report isolating at least 6 million PBMCs per sample. The chain recombines TRBV20-1 with TRBJ1-5; D may be TRBD1 (6 bases). Sequencing was performed on blood. The TCR originated in a man between 18 and 35 years old in good health. The CDR3 bases are TGCAGTGCTAGGGTGAGTGGGGGCGAAAGAAGCAATCAGCCCCAGCATTTT. As protein: CSARVSGGERSNQPQHF.